These T cell receptor beta chains were read from a single sample in a study of T cells in Graves' hyperthyroidism and ophthalmopathy. TCRdb analysed the multiplex PCR reads with MiXCR anew, one entry per CDR3 protein. Here the sample spans 300,000 to 400,000 distinct CDR3 sequences, roughly a fifth being singletons. The specimen was blood. Receptor source: a woman aged 50 to 65 with Graves' hyperthyroidism. Both conserved end residues are trimmed from each CDR3. For some rows the clone size is stated as once, few or many, or as a class when expanded; others skip it.

clone size | V gene | CDR3 protein
many | TRBV2 | ARRRGIPGELF
many | TRBV28 | ASSFHPESSYNSPLH
few | TRBV20-1 | SASGAVGGELF
once | TRBV20-1 | SAGTKTDTQY
many | TRBV2 | ASSGTSGLTDTQY
. | TRBV6-5 | ASSYSGASYGYT
many | TRBV20-1 | SAWDDRSDTQY
many | TRBV4-1 | ASSRQALIDTGELF
. | TRBV20-1 | SAGGVDSYEQY
many | TRBV11-1 | ASSRDLGEKLF
. | TRBV5-1 | ASSSAGSTKDTQY
many | TRBV7-2 | ASSLMGTQDQPQH
many | TRBV11-2 | ASSSAGTGGYEQY
many | TRBV29-1 | SATTSGAPTDTQY
few | TRBV27 | ASSPRGFRDNEQF
many | TRBV3-1 | ASSQDRLSGAYNEQF
. | TRBV15 | ATSRDSADTQY